This is a list of T cell receptor beta chains from one sample in a study of blood T cell repertoires in COVID-19. The table came from immunoSEQ multiplex PCR; TCRdb's copy has only in-frame clones and leaves some out. Of about 140,000 clones detected, about 86% appear once; the ten largest clones hold more than 3.5%. Sequenced: peripheral blood. Source of these receptors: a woman in her sixties with acute or convalescent COVID-19. Each CDR3 is given with its conserved first and last residue. The order of the fields is clone size, V gene, J gene, D gene, CDR3 DNA, CDR3 protein. D genes are given only for firm matches. The size field is filled for only some rows; it gives once, few, many or a size class.

abundance: -; v_gene: TRBV6-5; j_gene: TRBJ1-5; d_gene: -; CDR3nt: TGTGCCAGCAGGCGCAACAGGCTAGATCAGCCCCAGCATTTT; CDR3aa: CASRRNRLDQPQHF
abundance: -; v_gene: TRBV28; j_gene: TRBJ1-1; d_gene: -; CDR3nt: TGTGCCAGCATCATATTCGGGTCTGAAGCTTTCTTT; CDR3aa: CASIIFGSEAFF
abundance: -; v_gene: TRBV9; j_gene: TRBJ2-3; d_gene: TRBD2; CDR3nt: TGTGCCAGCAGCGTAGCGCCGACTAGCGGGTTGACAGATACGCAGTATTTT; CDR3aa: CASSVAPTSGLTDTQYF
abundance: -; v_gene: TRBV7-3; j_gene: TRBJ1-1; d_gene: TRBD1; CDR3nt: TGTGCCAGCAGCACCTCTGACAGGGCAGGTGAAGCTTTCTTT; CDR3aa: CASSTSDRAGEAFF
abundance: -; v_gene: TRBV28; j_gene: TRBJ1-2; d_gene: -; CDR3nt: TGTGCCGCCCAAACCGGGTCCTATGGCTACACCTTC; CDR3aa: CAAQTGSYGYTF
abundance: -; v_gene: TRBV6-2/TRBV6-3; j_gene: TRBJ2-3; d_gene: TRBD2; CDR3nt: TGTGCCAGCAGTTCTCGTGCTAGCGGGAGAAGGGATACGCAGTATTTT; CDR3aa: CASSSRASGRRDTQYF
abundance: once; v_gene: TRBV1; j_gene: TRBJ1-1; d_gene: -; CDR3nt: TGCACCAGCTGCAGAGGCAGGGGAGACACTGAAGCTTTCTTT; CDR3aa: CTSCRGRGDTEAFF
abundance: -; v_gene: TRBV6-5; j_gene: TRBJ1-2; d_gene: -; CDR3nt: TGTGCCAGCAGGTCGGATGGGACACAACCCTATGGCTACACCTTC; CDR3aa: CASRSDGTQPYGYTF
abundance: -; v_gene: TRBV18; j_gene: TRBJ2-2; d_gene: -; CDR3nt: TGTGCCAGCTCAAGCACCCCGGGTCGCCAAACACCCGGGGAGCTGTTTTTT; CDR3aa: CASSSTPGRQTPGELFF
abundance: few; v_gene: TRBV2; j_gene: TRBJ2-1; d_gene: TRBD2; CDR3nt: TGTGCCAGCATTGAGGGCACGGTGGGCGGGAGTCATGAGCAGTTCTTC; CDR3aa: CASIEGTVGGSHEQFF
abundance: -; v_gene: TRBV12-5; j_gene: TRBJ2-1; d_gene: TRBD2; CDR3nt: TGTGCTAGTGGTGGGGGAGCGGGATCAGTGATCTACAATGAGCAGTTCTTC; CDR3aa: CASGGGAGSVIYNEQFF
abundance: few; v_gene: TRBV11-3; j_gene: TRBJ1-2; d_gene: -; CDR3nt: TGTGCCAGCAGCCAAACAGGGAACTATGGCTACACCTTC; CDR3aa: CASSQTGNYGYTF
abundance: -; v_gene: TRBV20-1; j_gene: TRBJ1-1; d_gene: -; CDR3nt: TGCAGTGCTAGCCGGGATGAAGCTTTCTTT; CDR3aa: CSASRDEAFF
abundance: -; v_gene: TRBV5-1; j_gene: TRBJ1-1; d_gene: -; CDR3nt: TGCGCCAGCAGCCCACAGGGTCGCATGAACACTGAAGCTTTCTTT; CDR3aa: CASSPQGRMNTEAFF
abundance: -; v_gene: TRBV7-8; j_gene: TRBJ2-7; d_gene: -; CDR3nt: TGTGCCAGCAGCCCCTACGGCGGGGAGCAGTACTTC; CDR3aa: CASSPYGGEQYF
abundance: -; v_gene: TRBV24-1; j_gene: TRBJ2-5; d_gene: -; CDR3nt: TGTGCCACCAGTGATTGGGCAGGGGTCGGCCAAGAGACCCAGTACTTC; CDR3aa: CATSDWAGVGQETQYF
abundance: once; v_gene: TRBV7-9; j_gene: TRBJ2-1; d_gene: TRBD1; CDR3nt: TGTGCCAGCAGCTTAGGACAGGGGGCCTACAATGAGCAGTTCTTC; CDR3aa: CASSLGQGAYNEQFF
abundance: once; v_gene: TRBV18; j_gene: TRBJ2-1; d_gene: -; CDR3nt: TGTGCCAGCTCACCCGGGGAGGCCCGCAATGAGCAGTTCTTC; CDR3aa: CASSPGEARNEQFF
abundance: -; v_gene: TRBV9; j_gene: TRBJ1-1; d_gene: TRBD1; CDR3nt: TGTGCCAGCAGCACCGACAGGGGGATTGCGGGCACTGAAGCTTTCTTT; CDR3aa: CASSTDRGIAGTEAFF
abundance: -; v_gene: TRBV3-1/TRBV3-2; j_gene: TRBJ2-4; d_gene: -; CDR3nt: TGTGCCAGCAGCCAAGGGACAGTCCCCCGATATGCCGTAGCCAAAAACATTCAGTACTTC; CDR3aa: CASSQGTVPRYAVAKNIQYF
abundance: once; v_gene: TRBV28; j_gene: TRBJ2-1; d_gene: TRBD2; CDR3nt: TGTGCCAGCAGGGGACCGGGACTAAAAGAGCAGTTCTTC; CDR3aa: CASRGPGLKEQFF
abundance: -; v_gene: TRBV27; j_gene: TRBJ1-5; d_gene: TRBD1; CDR3nt: TGTGCCAGCAGTTTCCGGACAGGGACCCCCAGTCAGCCCCAGCATTTT; CDR3aa: CASSFRTGTPSQPQHF
abundance: -; v_gene: TRBV24-1; j_gene: TRBJ2-3; d_gene: TRBD1; CDR3nt: TGTGCCACCAGTGACCCCGGACAGGAAATGAGGGATACGCAGTATTTT; CDR3aa: CATSDPGQEMRDTQYF
abundance: -; v_gene: TRBV28; j_gene: TRBJ1-4; d_gene: TRBD1; CDR3nt: TGTGCCAGCAGTCCCCGACGGGGACAGGGCCACGGAAAACTGTTTTTT; CDR3aa: CASSPRRGQGHGKLFF
abundance: few; v_gene: TRBV28; j_gene: TRBJ1-5; d_gene: TRBD1; CDR3nt: TGTGCCAGCACCAAGACAGGGCGTAATCAGCCCCAGCATTTT; CDR3aa: CASTKTGRNQPQHF
abundance: -; v_gene: TRBV5-4; j_gene: TRBJ2-7; d_gene: TRBD2; CDR3nt: TGTGCCAGCAGCTCGCCGGGACTAGCGGGAGACGAGCAGTACTTC; CDR3aa: CASSSPGLAGDEQYF
abundance: -; v_gene: TRBV5-4; j_gene: TRBJ2-1; d_gene: TRBD2; CDR3nt: TGTGCCAGCAGCTTACTAGCGGGAGGTCTGTTCTTC; CDR3aa: CASSLLAGGLFF